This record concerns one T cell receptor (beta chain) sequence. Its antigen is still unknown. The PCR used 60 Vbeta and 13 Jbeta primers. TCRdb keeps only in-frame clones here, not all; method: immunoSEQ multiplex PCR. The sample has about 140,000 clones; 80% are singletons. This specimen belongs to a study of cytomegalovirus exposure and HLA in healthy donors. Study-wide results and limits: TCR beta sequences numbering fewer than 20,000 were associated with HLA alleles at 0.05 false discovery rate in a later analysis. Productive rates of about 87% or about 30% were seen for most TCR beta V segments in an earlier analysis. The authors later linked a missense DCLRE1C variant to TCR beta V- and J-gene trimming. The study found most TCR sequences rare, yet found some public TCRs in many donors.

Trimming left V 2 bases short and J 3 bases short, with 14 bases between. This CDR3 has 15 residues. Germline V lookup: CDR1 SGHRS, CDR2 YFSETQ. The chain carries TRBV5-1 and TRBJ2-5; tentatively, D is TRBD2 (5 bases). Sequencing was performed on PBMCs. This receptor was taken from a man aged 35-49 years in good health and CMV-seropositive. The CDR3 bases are TGCGCCAGCAGCTTTACGGGGTCGGCCAAAGAGACCCAGTACTTC. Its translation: CASSFTGSAKETQYF.